Following are 25 T cell receptor beta chains from one sample sequenced in a study of T cells in Graves' hyperthyroidism and ophthalmopathy (dated by TCRdb to between 2017 and 2020). The library relied on multiplex PCR. These reads were obtained on an Illumina HiSeq 2000. TCR beta CDR3 regions were amplified from RNA transcripts. The TCR CDR3 was subjected to a first round of RT-PCR using the HTBI primer set and the Qiagen OneStep RT-PCR kit. In TCRdb, the public reads were trimmed at Q25 with fastp and aligned with MiXCR, with productive beta chains retained. Each CDR3 protein appears once, grouped with its most common genes and DNA. Across this sample there are some 500,000 distinct CDR3 sequences, with roughly 24% seen only once. About 11% of the sample comes from the top ten. The sequencing input was blood. The source of these receptors is a woman between 25 and 40 years old with Graves' ophthalmopathy.

This clonotype was detected many times. The V call is TRBV6-1, the J call TRBJ1-1; 7 bases agree with TRBD1. Losses at the gene ends were 6 bases for V and 3 bases for J; bases not matched to a gene: 22. The CDR3 totals 19 residues. CDR1 is MNHNS and CDR2 is SASEGT in the germline V gene. The CDR3 sequence: CASSERPGRGLLLYTEAFF. DNA of the CDR3: TGTGCCAGCAGCGAACGCCCCGGGAGGGGGCTTTTATTGTACACTGAAGCTTTCTTT.

The gene calls are TRBV6-1 and TRBJ1-1; weak D call: TRBD1 (5 bases). CDR3 length: 12 amino acids. From germline, CDR1 is MNHNS and CDR2 SASEGT. Trimming removed 6 bases at V and 8 bases at J, with 13 bases between. CDR3 loop: CASSSGYREAFF. The DNA of the CDR3 is TGTGCCAGCAGCTCGGGATACAGGGAAGCTTTCTTT.

On this clonotype itself: The CDR3 end shows no conserved phenylalanine or tryptophan, and so a read error is likely. The chain combines TRBV12-3 or TRBV12-4 with TRBJ2-5; tentative D call: TRBD2 (5 bases). CDR3 size: 13 residues. The CDR3 loop is CAISEGPEETQYL. CDR3 nucleotide sequence: TGTGCCATCAGTGAGGGCCCAGAAGAGACCCAGTACCTC.

This clonotype was seen at least ten times. The chain combines TRBV27 with TRBJ2-7; 7 nucleotides align to TRBD1. The trim removed 6 bases at V and 2 bases at J, leaving 13 bases unmatched. The CDR3 runs 16 residues. Germline V gene lookup returns CDR1 MNHEY and CDR2 SMNVEV (reference sequence). CDR3 amino acids: CASRPPPSRGPYEQYF. DNA of the CDR3: TGTGCCAGCAGGCCCCCCCCGAGTAGGGGGCCCTACGAGCAGTACTTC.

This clonotype was seen a handful of times. The rearrangement joins TRBV7-2 to TRBJ2-7, with TRBD1 as a possible D gene (6 bases). V was shortened by 0 bases and J by 3 bases, with 9 bases between the two germline ends. CDR3 length: 14 amino acids. Germline assignment: CDR1 SGHTA and CDR2 FQGNSA. The CDR3 sequence is CASSLATGYYEQYF. DNA of the CDR3: TGTGCCAGCAGCTTAGCCACAGGGTACTACGAGCAGTACTTC.

In its sample, this clonotype was seen a few times. This chain joins TRBV3-1 and TRBJ1-1; D call uncertain. The CDR3 covers 14 residues. The V end was cut by 2 bases, the J end by 1 base, with 8 bases between. In germline, CDR1 is LGHDT, CDR2 YNNKEL (reference sequence). DNA of the CDR3: TGTGCCAGCAGCCAACCCAGGCGGAACACTGAAGCTTTCTTT. This sequence encodes CASSQPRRNTEAFF.

This clonotype was detected ten times or more. The V and J genes are TRBV6-5 and TRBJ2-7, with a tentative D call TRBD2 (7 bases). The V gene lost 7 bases and the J gene lost 5 bases, with 15 bases spanning the gap. This CDR3 region has 13 residues. The germline gives CDR1 MNHEY, CDR2 SVGAGI. The CDR3 sequence is CASTKGGGNEQYF. CDR3 bases: TGTGCCAGCACGAAGGGGGGGGGGAACGAGCAGTACTTC.

As for this clonotype: A much larger clone differs by one base, so this may be a read error. The chain carries TRBV12-3 or TRBV12-4 and TRBJ1-1; D unresolved. Trimming cost V 8 bases and J 1 base, with 17 bases left between them. The CDR3 has 15 residues. CDR3 in amino acids: CASGPRRVRNTEAFF. The CDR3 coding sequence is TGTGCCAGCGGTCCCCGGAGGGTGAGGAACACTGAAGCTTTCTTT.

This clonotype showed up many times. This chain joins TRBV9 and TRBJ1-2, with D possibly being TRBD1 (5 bases). This CDR3 spans 15 amino acids. Germline CDR1 reads SGDLS; CDR2 reads YYNGEE. Trimming pared 3 bases from V and 5 bases from J, leaving 17 bases between. CDR3 loop: CASSDSGTDIYGYTF. The CDR3 nucleotides are TGTGCCAGCAGCGACTCCGGGACGGACATATATGGCTACACCTTC. Full variable domain (rest looked up from reference TRBV9 and TRBJ1-2): DSGVTQTPKHLITATGQRVTLRCSPRSGDLSVYWYQQSLDQGLQFLIQYYNGEERAKGNILERFSAQQFPDLHSELNLSSLELGDSALYFCASSDSGTDIYGYTFGSGTRLTVV.

This clonotype was observed at least ten times. V gene TRBV12-3 or TRBV12-4 combines with J gene TRBJ2-2; 8 positions match TRBD1. V trimming: 6 bases; J trimming: 3 bases; junction bases outside the gene matches: 9. The CDR3 contains 16 residues. The CDR3 region is CASRIQGASDTGELFF. The CDR3 nucleotides read TGTGCCAGCAGGATCCAGGGGGCGTCGGACACCGGGGAGCTGTTTTTT.

This clonotype showed up many times. The gene calls are TRBV7-6 and TRBJ2-7, with TRBD1 identical over 9 bases. Germline V gives CDR1 SGHVS, CDR2 FNYEAQ. CDR3 length equals 14 residues. With V trimmed by 3 bases and J by 6 bases, 6 bases remained unmatched. For the CDR3, the DNA is TGTGCCAGCAGCTTCGGGACAGGGTCATCCGAGCAGTACTTC. The encoded protein is CASSFGTGSSEQYF.

V is TRBV7-6 and J is TRBJ2-7, with 14 bases that match TRBD2. Germline V gene sequence: CDR1 SGHVS, CDR2 FNYEAQ. V gave up 1 base and J gave up 6 bases; unmatched junction bases: 2. The CDR3 is made up of 15 amino acids. CDR3 coding DNA: TGTGCCAGCAGCTTAGGACTAGCGGGGGGGCTCGAGCAGTACTTC. The encoded protein is CASSLGLAGGLEQYF.

This clonotype was seen repeatedly, ten times or more. V is TRBV9 and J is TRBJ1-2; no clear D. The germline gives CDR1 SGDLS, CDR2 YYNGEE. The CDR3 consists of 14 residues. Trimming removed 0 bases from V and 2 bases from J, with 8 bases in between. The CDR3 sequence is CASSVGDGNYGYTF. DNA for the CDR3: TGTGCCAGCAGCGTAGGGGATGGGAACTATGGCTACACCTTC.

This clonotype was seen at least ten times. The chain has TRBV20-1 and TRBJ1-2; D unresolved. Trimming shortened V by 0 bases and J by 8 bases, and 4 bases separated the two germline ends. Germline lookup yields CDR1 DFQATT and CDR2 SNEGSKA (reference sequence). This CDR3 contains 10 residues. The CDR3 sequence is CSARDLGYTF. CDR3 bases: TGCAGTGCTAGAGATCTAGGCTACACCTTC.

The CDR3 DNA reads as TGTGCCAGCGGACCGGGACTAGCGCTATACGAGCAGTACTTC. Its translation is CASGPGLALYEQYF. The rearrangement links TRBV25-1 to TRBJ2-7; 10 bases line up with TRBD2. J gave up 4 bases and V 8 bases, and 8 bases lay outside the gene matches. The CDR3 spans 14 residues. CDR1 is MGHDK and CDR2 is SYGVNS in the germline V gene.

This clonotype was found many times. This chain connects TRBV5-1 to TRBJ2-7; no reliable D call. The CDR3 sequence is 13 residues long. V was clipped by 5 bases and J by 2 bases, with 11 bases between them. CDR1 and CDR2 (germline): SGHRS, YFSETQ. CDR3 nucleotides: TGCGCCAGCAGTCAGCAGGACCCCTACGAGCAGTACTTC. Its translation: CASSQQDPYEQYF. Full variable domain (outside the CDR3, taken from reference TRBV5-1 and TRBJ2-7): KAGVTQTPRYLIKTRGQQVTLSCSPISGHRSVSWYQQTPGQGLQFLFEYFSETQRNKGNFPGRFSGRQFSNSRSEMNVSTLELGDSALYLCASSQQDPYEQYFGPGTRLTVT.

As for this clonotype: Being one base from a much bigger clone, this may be a read error. No conserved phenylalanine or tryptophan is present at the end of the CDR3, so a read error is the likely explanation. This sequence joins TRBV20-1 and TRBJ1-2, with unresolved D. This CDR3 has 13 residues. The germline V and J ends were trimmed by 5 bases and 3 bases, with 13 bases remaining between them. Germline loops: CDR1 DFQATT, CDR2 SNEGSKA (reference sequence). CDR3 amino acids: CSAPSLSDYGYTV. For the CDR3, the DNA is TGCAGTGCTCCGAGCCTAAGCGACTATGGCTACACCGTC.

V gene TRBV6-1 combines with J gene TRBJ1-1; TRBD1 matches 8 bases. Losses at the gene ends were 7 bases for V and 1 base for J; bases not matched to a gene: 11. This CDR3 has 16 amino acids. Germline lookup yields CDR1 MNHNS and CDR2 SASEGT. The CDR3 spells CASNPGGGGRNTEAFF. As DNA, the CDR3 is TGTGCCAGCAACCCAGGGGGCGGGGGTCGGAACACTGAAGCTTTCTTT.

This clonotype was picked up many times. The genes are TRBV2 and TRBJ1-2; D is ambiguous. The CDR3 runs to 15 residues. Per germline, CDR1 SNHLY and CDR2 FYNNEI. V lost 6 bases and J lost 4, with 18 bases in between. CDR3 sequence: CASRESRQGPYGYTF. As DNA, the CDR3 is TGTGCCAGCAGGGAATCCCGCCAAGGCCCCTATGGCTACACCTTC.

The rearrangement uses TRBV10-3 and TRBJ1-5; D is ambiguous. Germline loops: CDR1 ENHRY, CDR2 SYGVKD. Trimming removed 3 bases from V and 7 bases from J, with 22 bases in between. CDR3 size: 17 residues. As DNA, the CDR3 is TGTGCCATCAGTGACCCTAAGGACGGTGGGTCTATGCAGCCCCAGCATTTT. It specifies CAISDPKDGGSMQPQHF.

This chain links TRBV12-3 or TRBV12-4 with TRBJ1-2, with D uncertain. The V end was cut by 2 bases, the J end by 2 bases, with 9 bases between. This CDR3 spans 14 amino acids. CDR3 coding DNA: TGTGCCAGCAGTTTACGGGGAAACAACTATGGCTACACCTTC. Translation gives CASSLRGNNYGYTF.

The V gene is TRBV15, the J gene TRBJ2-7, with D perhaps TRBD2 (7 bases). The CDR3 totals 14 residues. From germline, CDR1 is LNHNV and CDR2 YYDKDF (reference sequence). V shed 4 bases and J shed 2 bases, with 12 bases lying between them. The CDR3 nucleotides read TGTGCCACCAGCACCGTAGGGGGGGCCTACGAGCAGTACTTC. It specifies CATSTVGGAYEQYF.

This clonotype was counted ten times or more. The V call is TRBV6-1, the J call TRBJ1-2; D may be TRBD1 (5 bases). CDR3 size: 14 residues. V lost 4 bases and J 6 bases, leaving 15 bases between the germline ends. Germline loops: CDR1 MNHNS, CDR2 SASEGT. The CDR3 coding sequence is TGTGCCAGCAGTGCCTCGGGGGATTGGGATGGCTACACCTTC. This encodes CASSASGDWDGYTF.

The rearrangement joins TRBV19 to TRBJ2-7, with 7 bases aligning to TRBD2. The trim removed 6 bases at V and 4 bases at J, leaving 9 bases unmatched. This CDR3 is built from 14 residues. CDR1 is LNHDA and CDR2 is SQIVND in the germline V gene (reference sequence). In DNA, the CDR3 is TGTGCCAGTAGGATCACCAGGGAGGGGTACGAGCAGTACTTC. This encodes CASRITREGYEQYF.

The table lists this clonotype with a count of one. It may be a read error: a sequence one base away is much more abundant. The chain uses TRBV27 and TRBJ2-2; possible D gene TRBD1, 6 bases. The germline V gene encodes CDR1 MNHEY and CDR2 SMNVEV (reference sequence). The CDR3 length is 15 residues. The V gene lost 6 bases and the J gene lost 7 bases, with 18 bases spanning the gap. The CDR3 sequence: CASSPSDSAGGELFF. The CDR3 DNA is TGTGCCAGCAGCCCATCGGACAGCGCTGGCGGGGAGCTGTTTTTT.